This T cell receptor (beta chain) was retrieved from a study of CXCR3-negative and CXCR3-positive naive CD8 T cells. Study findings and constraints: Naive CXCR3-positive cells had TRB CDR3s more hydrophobic than those of CXCR3-negative naive cells. Similarly elevated diversity marked both naive subsets, with memory CD8+ cells showing far lower diversity.

A CD45RO-CCR7+CD27+CD95- phenotype identified naive CD8+ T cells. Per the germline V gene, CDR1 is SQVTM and CDR2 is ANQGSEA. This CDR3 region has 11 residues. For this clonotype: Its matching antigen is unknown.

The TRB cDNA libraries were prepared by 5' RACE with UMI labels. From the 5' RACE reads, TCRdb lists one entry per CDR3 protein and no DNA. This listing includes fewer than 80,000 distinct CDR3 sequences. This sequence was found in a human donor in good health. Some clones in this sample may be carry-over from other donors' samples. This chain links TRBV29-1 with TRBJ1-2. Sequencing used naive CXCR3- CD8+ T cells from blood. This sample's subset: CD45RO-CCR7+CD27+CD95- naive CD8+ T cells lacking CXCR3 (TNR3-). The CDR3 is CSVDSGSGYTF.